The rows below give T cell receptor beta chains drawn from one sample of a study of tumor-infiltrating lymphocytes in localized non-small cell lung cancer. Assay: immunoSEQ multiplex PCR; the TCRdb copy retains only in-frame clones and omits some. The data show 11,000 to 15,000 clones, around 82% seen once. The sequenced sample was lung tumor tissue. The receptors derive from a human donor with non-small cell lung cancer. Both conserved end residues are part of each CDR3. Each record gives: V gene, CDR3 protein.

V gene: TRBV5-1
CDR3 protein: CASSLAGLAATDTQYF

V gene: TRBV7-2
CDR3 protein: CASSLVKGGGAPGELFF

V gene: TRBV28
CDR3 protein: CASSLSTSTDTQYF

V gene: TRBV18
CDR3 protein: CASSPPSDGELFF

V gene: TRBV9
CDR3 protein: CASSATRDFYTDTQYF

V gene: TRBV19
CDR3 protein: CASSIAGVNTGELFF

V gene: TRBV2
CDR3 protein: CASSLRRATNTGELFF

V gene: TRBV9
CDR3 protein: CASSADPDSNEKLFF

V gene: TRBV5-4
CDR3 protein: CASSHIRQGDGYTF

V gene: TRBV7-3
CDR3 protein: CASSEGSGGQPTTQYF

V gene: TRBV7-2
CDR3 protein: CASSPGPDRETQYF

V gene: TRBV2
CDR3 protein: CASVPLTSPGRNEQFF

V gene: TRBV7-8
CDR3 protein: CASRSPGLHYEQYF

V gene: TRBV5-4
CDR3 protein: CASSLGLAGSNTGELFF

V gene: TRBV6-5
CDR3 protein: CASSYSSANYGYTF

V gene: TRBV19
CDR3 protein: CASSPGQGYQPQHF

V gene: TRBV5-1
CDR3 protein: CASSSDDSGKTQYF

V gene: TRBV30
CDR3 protein: CAWTFYTEAFF

V gene: TRBV19
CDR3 protein: CASSIGPAYEQYF

V gene: TRBV2
CDR3 protein: CASSPLARRNEQFF

V gene: TRBV27
CDR3 protein: CASSNTGLAGGYDTQYF

V gene: TRBV18
CDR3 protein: CASSRLDSMGTEAFF

V gene: TRBV6-1
CDR3 protein: CASSELGLLDYGYTF

V gene: TRBV5-4
CDR3 protein: CASSFLHAEQFF

V gene: TRBV18
CDR3 protein: CASSSETGGILQYF

V gene: TRBV4-1
CDR3 protein: CASSPSPFATNEKLFF

V gene: TRBV18
CDR3 protein: CASSPPTGNANTGELFF

V gene: TRBV6-5
CDR3 protein: CASSYDRANGGELFF

V gene: TRBV5-5
CDR3 protein: CASSLGGGGYEQYF

V gene: TRBV2
CDR3 protein: CASSVAVDTDTQYF